Below are 32 T cell receptor beta chains sequenced from a single sample in a study of blood T cell repertoires in COVID-19. The assay was immunoSEQ multiplex PCR, and TCRdb's table has in-frame clones only and misses some. This repertoire shows under 200,000 clones, about four fifths found once; its top ten account for over 2%. The sample comprised peripheral blood. The receptors come from a human donor with acute or convalescent COVID-19. The donor label of this sample is uncertain.

The J gene is TRBJ1-2, the V gene TRBV28, with D possibly being TRBD1 (5 bases). V lost 4 bases and J 7 bases, leaving 19 bases between the germline ends. The CDR3 contains 15 residues. CDR1 MDHEN and CDR2 SYDVKM come from the germline V gene. The CDR3 protein is CASSSTRGQGGGYTF. The CDR3 DNA reads as TGTGCCAGCAGTTCAACCCGCGGGCAGGGAGGTGGCTACACCTTC.

CDR3 bases: TGTGCCAGCAGTTTATCAGCATATGGGCAGGGGTCCACTGAAGCTTTCTTT. Translated, it gives CASSLSAYGQGSTEAFF. This chain connects TRBV28 to TRBJ1-1, with TRBD1 as a possible D gene (6 bases). This CDR3 is 17 amino acids long. Germline CDR1 and CDR2: MDHEN and SYDVKM. The V and J ends lost 1 base and 4 bases respectively, with 19 bases between them.

V usage is TRBV10-3 and J usage is TRBJ2-3; D not certain. Deletions cut 2 bases from V and 3 bases from J, with 3 bases between. This CDR3 contains 12 residues. The germline gives CDR1 ENHRY, CDR2 SYGVKD. The CDR3 DNA reads TGTGCCATCAGTGAGCCAACAGATACGCAGTATTTT. Its translation is CAISEPTDTQYF.

The V gene is TRBV19, the J gene TRBJ1-1; D gene ambiguous. CDR3 length: 13 residues. Germline V CDR1 and CDR2: LNHDA, SQIVND (reference sequence). Trimming took off 3 bases at V and 3 bases at J, with 8 bases between the two ends. This CDR3 reads CASSMGTYTEAFF. The CDR3 nucleotides are TGTGCCAGTAGTATGGGCACCTACACTGAAGCTTTCTTT.

This clone was observed a few times. This chain links TRBV28 with TRBJ2-7; 13 bases agree with TRBD2. This CDR3 region has 13 residues. The J segment lost 7 bases and the V segment lost 8 bases, leaving 5 bases of the junction unmatched. In germline, CDR1 is MDHEN, CDR2 SYDVKM. The CDR3 sequence: CASLLAGGLEQYF. The CDR3 region has the DNA TGTGCCAGCTTACTAGCGGGAGGGCTGGAGCAGTACTTC.

This clone was seen a few times. V usage is TRBV13 and J usage is TRBJ2-7, with 9 bases that match TRBD2. Trimming cost V 6 bases and J 1 base; bases outside gene matches: 7. Germline V gene lookup returns CDR1 PRHDT and CDR2 FYEKMQ (reference sequence). This CDR3 has 15 amino acids. The CDR3 bases are TGTGCCAGCAGACTTAGCGGGAGCGGTTCCTACGAGCAGTACTTC. This encodes CASRLSGSGSYEQYF.

The CDR3 DNA is TGTGCCAGCAGTGAAGACGGGGCTGGAAACACCATATATTTT. It encodes CASSEDGAGNTIYF. The gene calls are TRBV6-1 and TRBJ1-3; D ambiguous. CDR1 is MNHNS, CDR2 SASEGT, per germline. The CDR3 consists of 14 residues. Trimming cost V 1 base and J 2 bases, with 6 bases left between them.

This chain connects TRBV4-1 to TRBJ2-1; 9 nucleotides align to TRBD2. With V trimmed by 0 bases and J by 0 bases, 9 bases remained unmatched. CDR1 is MGHRA, CDR2 YSYEKL, per germline. The CDR3 has 19 residues. The CDR3 DNA reads TGCGCCAGCAGCCAAGAACTAGCGGGCGCCCAGAGCTCCTACAATGAGCAGTTCTTC. It codes for CASSQELAGAQSSYNEQFF.

V usage is TRBV5-4 and J usage is TRBJ2-2; a possible D gene is TRBD2 (7 bases). Trimming pared 4 bases from V and 2 bases from J, leaving 15 bases between. The CDR3 is 16 residues long. CDR1 and CDR2 (germline): SGHNT, YYREEE (reference sequence). Here the CDR3 DNA reads TGTGCCAGCAGCCCGCGGGGGCCCGTTAACACCGGGGAGCTGTTTTTT. Its translation is CASSPRGPVNTGELFF.

There are many counts of this clone. The same CDR3 can be traced to other DNA sequences in this sample. The rearrangement links TRBV3-1 (or the pseudogene TRBV3-2) to TRBJ1-5; D is perhaps TRBD1 (6 bases). Germline V gives CDR1 LGHDT, CDR2 YNNKEL (reference sequence). The germline V and J ends were trimmed by 3 bases and 4 bases, with 10 bases remaining between them. The CDR3 sequence is 14 residues long. CDR3 sequence (DNA): TGTGCCAGCAGCCATAGGGGGGGAAATCAGCCCCAGCATTTT. Encoded protein: CASSHRGGNQPQHF.

The chain couples TRBV12-5 to TRBJ1-6, with TRBD1 as a possible D gene (6 bases). Germline V gene data show CDR1 as LGHNT and CDR2 as FRNRAP. V was cut by 0 bases and J by 19 bases, with 16 bases left in between. The CDR3 is made up of 13 amino acids. The CDR3 coding sequence is TGTGCTAGTGGTTTGGTGGGAGGGGGGAAACTTCACTTT. This gives the protein CASGLVGGGKLHF.

The chain employs TRBV6-5 and TRBJ2-1; 7 nucleotides line up with TRBD1. The CDR3 sequence is 13 residues long. With V trimmed by 6 bases and J by 4 bases, 3 bases remained unmatched. Germline CDR1 reads MNHEY; CDR2 reads SVGAGI. CDR3: CASSGTAYNEQFF. The DNA for the CDR3 is TGTGCCAGCAGCGGGACAGCATACAATGAGCAGTTCTTC.

The chain is built from TRBV14 and TRBJ1-5; TRBD1 is a possible D gene (5 bases). This CDR3 has 14 amino acids. The V gene's germline CDR1 is SGHDN and CDR2 FVKESK. V lost 3 bases and J 5 bases, leaving 11 bases between the germline ends. CDR3 loop: CASSHAGRHQPQHF. In DNA form, the CDR3 reads TGTGCCAGCAGCCACGCGGGACGCCATCAGCCCCAGCATTTT. Full variable domain (outside the CDR3, taken from reference TRBV14 and TRBJ1-5): EAGVTQFPSHSVIEKGQTVTLRCDPISGHDNLYWYRRVMGKEIKFLLHFVKESKQDESGMPNNRFLAERTGGTYSTLKVQPAELEDSGVYFCASSHAGRHQPQHFGDGTRLSIL.

The gene calls are TRBV27 and TRBJ2-7; 9 bases agree with TRBD2. Germline trimming cut 4 bases from V and 6 bases from J; bases unmatched to any gene: 13. The CDR3 totals 16 residues. The germline CDR1 and CDR2 sequences are MNHEY and SMNVEV (reference sequence). CDR3 sequence: CASSSSSFLAGIEQYF. The CDR3 DNA sequence: TGTGCCAGCAGTTCCTCATCTTTCCTAGCGGGAATCGAGCAGTACTTC.

The chain couples TRBV30 to TRBJ1-1; 9 bases fit TRBD1. V gave up 2 bases and J gave up 5 bases; unmatched junction bases: 12. CDR1 is GTSNPN and CDR2 is SVGIG in the germline V gene (reference sequence). The CDR3 has 16 residues. For the CDR3, the DNA is TGTGCCTGGAGTCCTCCCGGACAGGGGCGGGAAACTGAAGCTTTCTTT. Translating gives CAWSPPGQGRETEAFF. Using reference TRBV30 and TRBJ1-1 for the parts outside the CDR3, the full variable domain is SQTIHQWPATLVQPVGSPLSLECTVEGTSNPNLYWYRQAAGRGLQLLFYSVGIGQISSEVPQNLSASRPQDRQFILSSKKLLLSDSGFYLCAWSPPGQGRETEAFFGQGTRLTVV.

The CDR3 sequence: CASRQDYGYTF. The DNA for the CDR3 is TGTGCCAGCAGGCAGGACTATGGCTACACCTTC. The V call is TRBV5-8, the J call TRBJ1-2; D is unclear. Germline lookup yields CDR1 SGHTS and CDR2 YDEGEE. The CDR3 has 11 residues. V lost 5 bases and J 3 bases, leaving 5 bases between the germline ends.

The rearrangement joins TRBV19 to TRBJ2-1; D uncertain. V lost 2 bases and J lost 5, with 7 bases in between. The CDR3 length is 13 residues. Looked up from germline, CDR1 is LNHDA and CDR2 is SQIVND (reference sequence). The CDR3 region is CASSISAHNEQFF. In DNA, the CDR3 is TGTGCCAGTAGTATAAGCGCCCACAATGAGCAGTTCTTC.

The CDR3 sequence is CASSQCSSGNTIYF. Written as DNA, the CDR3 is TGCGCCAGCAGTCAGTGTAGCTCTGGAAACACCATATATTTT. The gene calls are TRBV23-1 and TRBJ1-3; no clear D gene. TRBV23-1 is flagged as an ORF with uncertain function. The CDR3 covers 14 residues. V was cut by 3 bases and J by 0 bases, with 6 bases left in between.

This clone was seen only a few times. J is TRBJ2-2 and V is TRBV5-4; the D is unclear. V shed 1 base and J shed 7 bases, with 8 bases lying between them. The CDR3 spans 13 residues. The germline V gene encodes CDR1 SGHNT and CDR2 YYREEE (reference sequence). The CDR3 DNA reads as TGTGCCAGCAGCTTGAGGAGAGGCGGGGAGCTGTTTTTT. Translated, it gives CASSLRRGGELFF.

Concerning this clone: The sample holds other DNA sequences that translate to the same CDR3. The gene calls are TRBV2 and TRBJ2-7; D call uncertain. The ends were cut back, 9 bases at V and 2 bases at J, with 11 bases in the middle. This CDR3 contains 12 residues. CDR1 SNHLY and CDR2 FYNNEI come from the germline V gene. The CDR3 reads CASRGAAYEQYF. In nucleotides, the CDR3 is TGTGCCAGTAGAGGCGCGGCCTACGAGCAGTACTTC.

The genes are TRBV6-5 and TRBJ1-5; no firm D call. V gave up 1 base and J gave up 5 bases, with 15 bases separating them. The CDR3 spans 16 residues. Germline CDR1 is MNHEY and CDR2 is SVGAGI. The CDR3 DNA is TGTGCCAGCAGTTACTTCCAGGTCGGGGTCGATCAGCCCCAGCATTTT. This gives the protein CASSYFQVGVDQPQHF.

This sequence joins TRBV7-2 and TRBJ2-6, with D uncertain. Germline CDR1 SGHTA, CDR2 FQGNSA. The CDR3 totals 13 residues. V dropped 1 base and J dropped 5 bases, with 3 bases sitting between them. The CDR3 DNA is TGTGCCAGCAGCTTAGTAAGGGCCAACGTCCTGACTTTC. This codes for CASSLVRANVLTF. Based on the CDR3 plus reference TRBV7-2 and TRBJ2-6, the full variable domain is GAGVSQSPSNKVTEKGKDVELRCDPISGHTALYWYRQSLGQGLEFLIYFQGNSAPDKSGLPSDRFSAERTGGSVSTLTIQRTQQEDSAVYLCASSLVRANVLTFGAGSRLTVL.

This clone appeared a few times. The chain recombines TRBV5-4 with TRBJ1-2; D may be TRBD1 (5 bases). Germline V gene data show CDR1 as SGHNT and CDR2 as YYREEE (reference sequence). V shed 0 bases and J shed 8 bases, with 14 bases lying between them. The CDR3 sequence is 14 residues long. The CDR3 reads CASSLGTGPGGYTF. In nucleotides, the CDR3 is TGTGCCAGCAGCTTGGGGACGGGCCCAGGGGGCTACACCTTC. Together with reference TRBV5-4 and TRBJ1-2, the CDR3 gives the full variable domain: ETGVTQSPTHLIKTRGQQVTLRCSSQSGHNTVSWYQQALGQGPQFIFQYYREEENGRGNFPPRFSGLQFPNYSSELNVNALELDDSALYLCASSLGTGPGGYTFGSGTRLTVV.

This rearrangement joins TRBV28 to TRBJ2-7; D is unresolved. This CDR3 contains 15 residues. The germline CDR1 and CDR2 sequences are MDHEN and SYDVKM. Trimming removed 6 bases at V and 2 bases at J, with 17 bases between. CDR3: CASRRSTLNAYEQYF. CDR3 bases: TGTGCCAGCAGAAGGTCTACACTAAACGCCTACGAGCAGTACTTC.

The chain has TRBV2 and TRBJ2-7; TRBD1 matches at 10 bases. There are 14 residues in the CDR3. V shed 6 bases and J 4 bases; nucleotides not matched to a gene: 6. Germline V gene sequence: CDR1 SNHLY, CDR2 FYNNEI. The chain's CDR3 is CASRVTGGAYEQYF. CDR3 in DNA: TGTGCCAGCAGGGTGACAGGGGGCGCGTACGAGCAGTACTTC.

The chain combines TRBV2 with TRBJ1-4; D may be TRBD1 (5 bases). Looked up from germline, CDR1 is SNHLY and CDR2 is FYNNEI. V lost 8 bases and J lost 8, with 12 bases in between. The CDR3 has 12 residues. Written as DNA, the CDR3 is TGTGCCAGCGGGGACTGGTGGGAAAAACTGTTTTTT. Protein product: CASGDWWEKLFF.

The V gene is TRBV4-1, the J gene TRBJ2-7; possibly TRBD2 for D (5 bases). CDR3 size: 17 residues. Trimming removed 6 bases at V and 2 bases at J, with 23 bases between. The V gene's germline CDR1 is MGHRA and CDR2 YSYEKL. In DNA, the CDR3 is TGCGCCAGCAGTATTACCGCCAGCGGAACAGCAGCCTACGAGCAGTACTTC. Protein product: CASSITASGTAAYEQYF.

The chain joins TRBV12-1 to TRBJ2-1; the table assigns TRBD2, which was not confirmed against the DNA. TRBV12-1 is labeled a pseudogene. There are 12 residues in the CDR3. CDR3 amino acids: CASLRVSNEQFF. Written as DNA, the CDR3 is TGTGCCAGCCTGCGGGTGAGTAATGAGCAGTTCTTC.

This rearrangement joins TRBV11-2 to TRBJ2-7, with TRBD2 as a possible D gene (6 bases). Germline CDR1 and CDR2: SGHAT and FQNNGV. The V end lost 0 bases, the J end lost 7 bases, and 19 bases lay between the germline ends. The CDR3 spans 16 residues. The CDR3 DNA reads TGTGCCAGCAGCTTAGATCGGGGGACCCTTGGGGGGGAGCAGTACTTC. This encodes CASSLDRGTLGGEQYF.

This clone was detected only a few times. The sample carries other DNA sequences with the same CDR3. The chain carries TRBV7-9 and TRBJ2-7, with D tentatively TRBD2 (5 bases). V was shortened by 1 base and J by 2 bases, with 12 bases between the two germline ends. CDR1 is SEHNR, CDR2 FQNEAQ, per germline (reference sequence). This CDR3 comprises 15 residues. In nucleotides, the CDR3 is TGTGCCAGCAGCTTAGATCCGGGGTGGGCCTACGAGCAGTACTTC. It yields the protein CASSLDPGWAYEQYF.

The chain joins TRBV30 to TRBJ2-5; D is unclear. Per the germline V gene, CDR1 is GTSNPN and CDR2 is SVGIG (reference sequence). V lost 7 bases and J lost 5, with 11 bases in between. The CDR3 loop spans 11 amino acids. In DNA form, the CDR3 reads TGTGCCTCAATTGCGGTGGAGACCCAGTACTTC. This translates into CASIAVETQYF. The full variable domain, with the rest looked up from reference TRBV30 and TRBJ2-5, is SQTIHQWPATLVQPVGSPLSLECTVEGTSNPNLYWYRQAAGRGLQLLFYSVGIGQISSEVPQNLSASRPQDRQFILSSKKLLLSDSGFYLCASIAVETQYFGPGTRLLVL.

The chain combines TRBV9 with TRBJ2-3, with D maybe TRBD2 (6 bases). The germline gives CDR1 SGDLS, CDR2 YYNGEE. The CDR3 sequence is 15 residues long. Trimming cost V 4 bases and J 1 base, with 13 bases left between them. The CDR3 DNA reads TGTGCCAGCAGCCCCCGGGCTAGCGGCACAGATACGCAGTATTTT. Translation: CASSPRASGTDTQYF.